This entry lists 17 T cell receptor beta chains sequenced from one sample in a study of blood T cell repertoires in COVID-19. TCRdb's table, derived via immunoSEQ multiplex PCR, lists solely in-frame clones and lacks some. The sample includes about 270,000 clones, about 80% of them seen just once. Material for sequencing was peripheral blood. These receptors were taken from a woman in her forties or fifties who had recovered from COVID-19.

This clone was recorded a few times. The V call is TRBV28, the J call TRBJ1-1; no firm D call. Trimming removed 5 bases at V and 1 base at J, with 8 bases between. The germline gives CDR1 MDHEN, CDR2 SYDVKM. The CDR3 runs 13 residues. The CDR3 is CASSNAGNTEAFF. The CDR3 DNA is TGTGCCAGCAGTAATGCGGGGAACACTGAAGCTTTCTTT.

Concerning this clone: Other DNA sequences within the sample encode an identical CDR3. The rearrangement links TRBV24-1 to TRBJ2-4, with 9 bases identical to TRBD1. The CDR3 contains 14 residues. CDR1 and CDR2 (germline): KGHDR, SFDVKD. J gave up 4 bases and V 3 bases, and 0 bases lay outside the gene matches. CDR3 amino acids: CATSDGQGKNIQYF. The DNA of the CDR3 is TGTGCCACCAGTGATGGACAGGGGAAAAACATTCAGTACTTC.

The chain recombines TRBV29-1 with TRBJ1-6; TRBD1 aligns across 8 bases. V shed 6 bases, J shed 7 bases, and the junction held 2 bases outside the gene matches. Germline V gives CDR1 SQVTM, CDR2 ANQGSEA. This CDR3 has 12 amino acids. CDR3 bases: TGCAGCGTGAGGACAGGGAATTCACCCCTCCACTTT. Amino acids: CSVRTGNSPLHF.

The chain is built from TRBV6-2 or TRBV6-3 and TRBJ2-5; possible D gene TRBD2, 5 bases. The ends were cut back, 5 bases at V and 3 bases at J, with 7 bases in the middle. Germline CDR1 and CDR2: MNHEY and SVGEGT. This CDR3 has 12 residues. DNA for the CDR3: TGTGCCAGCAGTCCCGGGGAAGAGACCCAGTACTTC. Translated: CASSPGEETQYF.

The chain couples TRBV27 to TRBJ2-7, with 11 bases that match TRBD1. With 2 bases clipped from V and 3 bases from J, the junction kept 9 bases outside the gene matches. Germline V CDR1 and CDR2: MNHEY, SMNVEV (reference sequence). This CDR3 contains 17 residues. The CDR3 DNA sequence: TGTGCCAGCAGTTTAAGAGGACAGGGGGCGTTGTTCTACGAGCAGTACTTC. As protein: CASSLRGQGALFYEQYF.

About this clone: In the same sample, other DNA sequences code for this CDR3. The chain joins TRBV11-2 to TRBJ2-3; no clear D. There are 12 residues in the CDR3. Germline V gives CDR1 SGHAT, CDR2 FQNNGV. Trimming pared 6 bases from V and 0 bases from J, leaving 4 bases between. DNA for the CDR3: TGTGCCAGCAGTCCTAGCACAGATACGCAGTATTTT. It encodes CASSPSTDTQYF.

This chain uses TRBV28 with TRBJ2-7; 7 bases fit TRBD1. This CDR3 comprises 15 residues. Germline V lookup: CDR1 MDHEN, CDR2 SYDVKM. The V segment lost 5 bases and the J segment 6 bases; nucleotides outside the gene matches: 13. The CDR3 bases are TGTGCCAGCAGTCCCTCCCTGGGCAGGGGGTCCGAGCAGTACTTC. Residues: CASSPSLGRGSEQYF.

V usage is TRBV14 and J usage is TRBJ1-1, with a weak D call TRBD1 (5 bases). The CDR3 is 15 residues long. Germline V gives CDR1 SGHDN, CDR2 FVKESK. The V gene lost 1 base and the J gene lost 4 bases, with 13 bases spanning the gap. This CDR3 is CASSQVQGAITEAFF. CDR3 DNA: TGTGCCAGCAGCCAAGTACAAGGGGCAATCACTGAAGCTTTCTTT.

The chain joins TRBV24-1 to TRBJ2-2; 7 positions match TRBD1. The CDR3 has 15 amino acids. With 5 bases clipped from V and 2 bases from J, the junction kept 4 bases outside the gene matches. CDR1 is KGHDR, CDR2 SFDVKD, per germline. The CDR3 DNA is TGTGCCACCAGTGTAAGGGACAGAAACACCGGGGAGCTGTTTTTT. Its translation: CATSVRDRNTGELFF.

The rearrangement links TRBV19 to TRBJ1-2; the D gene is possibly TRBD1 (5 bases). Trimming cost V 3 bases and J 6 bases, with 14 bases left between them. The CDR3 runs 14 residues. Germline values: CDR1 LNHDA, CDR2 SQIVND (reference sequence). Here the CDR3 DNA reads TGTGCCAGTAGTATTGCAGGGCCGAACAATGGCTACACCTTC. It specifies CASSIAGPNNGYTF.

This clone was seen ten or more times. The chain carries TRBV6-4 and TRBJ2-3; 9 nucleotides agree with TRBD2. The J segment lost 6 bases and the V segment lost 4 bases, leaving 5 bases of the junction unmatched. The CDR3 has 14 amino acids. Germline V CDR1 and CDR2: MRHNA, SNTAGT. Written as DNA, the CDR3 is TGTGCCAGCAGTGGGGGACTAGCAGGCGATACGCAGTATTTT. It encodes CASSGGLAGDTQYF.

The chain recombines TRBV30 with TRBJ2-5; D remains ambiguous. This CDR3 has 14 amino acids. The germline CDR1 and CDR2 sequences are GTSNPN and SVGIG (reference sequence). The V end was cut by 2 bases, the J end by 2 bases, with 12 bases between. The DNA of the CDR3 is TGTGCCTGGAGTCCGATGCAGAAACAAGAGACCCAGTACTTC. This encodes CAWSPMQKQETQYF.

The J gene is TRBJ2-3, the V gene TRBV7-2; 12 bases are a match to TRBD2. This CDR3 spans 14 amino acids. CDR1 is SGHTA, CDR2 FQGNSA, per germline. Trimming removed 5 bases from V and 6 bases from J; junction bases left unmatched: 3. This CDR3 reads CASSVGTSGDTQYF. For the CDR3, the DNA is TGTGCCAGCAGCGTCGGGACTAGCGGGGATACGCAGTATTTT. Together with reference TRBV7-2 and TRBJ2-3, the CDR3 gives the full variable domain: GAGVSQSPSNKVTEKGKDVELRCDPISGHTALYWYRQSLGQGLEFLIYFQGNSAPDKSGLPSDRFSAERTGGSVSTLTIQRTQQEDSAVYLCASSVGTSGDTQYFGPGTRLTVL.

V gene TRBV19 combines with J gene TRBJ2-1; 8 nucleotides agree with TRBD2. Trimming at V came to 5 bases and at J to 7 bases, leaving 13 bases not matched to a gene. Germline V CDR1 and CDR2: LNHDA, SQIVND (reference sequence). The CDR3 totals 16 residues. CDR3 in DNA: TGTGCCAGTAGTCCCCCACGGGGGGGCCTGTCGAATGAGCAGTTCTTC. Protein sequence: CASSPPRGGLSNEQFF.

V gene TRBV6-2 or TRBV6-3 combines with J gene TRBJ2-7, with 12 nucleotides matching TRBD2. Trimming cost V 2 bases and J 7 bases; bases outside gene matches: 12. Germline-derived CDR1 and CDR2 are MNHEY and SVGEGT. The CDR3 extends over 17 amino acids. DNA for the CDR3: TGTGCCAGCAGTTACGGTTCCCGCCCTGGACTAGCGGGGGAGCAGTACTTC. Translating gives CASSYGSRPGLAGEQYF.

The rearrangement uses TRBV4-3 and TRBJ1-4, with D hard to call. V gave up 0 bases and J gave up 0 bases, with 11 bases separating them. The germline V gene has CDR1 LGHNA and CDR2 YSLEER. This CDR3 region has 17 residues. CDR3 sequence (DNA): TGCGCCAGCAGCCAAGATCGAGTACGGGCAACTAATGAAAAACTGTTTTTT. This codes for CASSQDRVRATNEKLFF.

V is TRBV29-1 and J is TRBJ1-2; D remains unclear. From germline, CDR1 is SQVTM and CDR2 ANQGSEA. Trimming left V 6 bases short and J 0 bases short, with 5 bases between. The CDR3 is made up of 11 amino acids. CDR3: CSVGANYGYTF. The CDR3 DNA follows: TGCAGCGTAGGAGCTAACTATGGCTACACCTTC.